This TCR beta chain was documented in a study of technical replicates of blood from several donors. Data came from immunoSEQ multiplex PCR; TCRdb stores just in-frame clones and leaves some out. The data show around 83,000 clones, 75% to 95% seen once. The TCR sequence derives from a human donor in good health. Some clones in this sample may be carry-over from other donors' samples. Sequenced: T cells isolated from PBMCs.

The CDR3 region is CASSQDGLAGEQFF. In nucleotides, the CDR3 is TGCGCCAGCAGCCAAGATGGACTAGCGGGAGAGCAGTTCTTC. The chain links TRBV4-3 to TRBJ2-1, with 12 bases matching TRBD2. Germline CDR1 and CDR2: LGHNA and YSLEER. CDR3 length: 14 residues. Germline trimming cut 0 bases from V and 10 bases from J; bases unmatched to any gene: 1.